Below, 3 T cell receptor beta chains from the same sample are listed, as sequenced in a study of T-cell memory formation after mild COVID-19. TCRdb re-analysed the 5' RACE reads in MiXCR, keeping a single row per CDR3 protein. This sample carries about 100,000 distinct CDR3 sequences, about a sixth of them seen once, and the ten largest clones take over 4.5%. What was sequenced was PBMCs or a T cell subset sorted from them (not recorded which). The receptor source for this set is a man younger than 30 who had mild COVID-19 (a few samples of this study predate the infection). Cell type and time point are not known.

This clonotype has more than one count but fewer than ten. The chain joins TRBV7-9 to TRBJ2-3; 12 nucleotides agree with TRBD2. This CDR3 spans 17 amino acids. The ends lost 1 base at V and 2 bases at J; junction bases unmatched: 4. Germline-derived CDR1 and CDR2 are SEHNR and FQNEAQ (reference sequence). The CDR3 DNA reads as TGTGCCAGCAGCTTAGGCGGACTAGCGGGAAACACAGATACGCAGTATTTT. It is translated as CASSLGGLAGNTDTQYF. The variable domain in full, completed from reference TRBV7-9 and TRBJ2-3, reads DTGVSQNPRHKITKRGQNVTFRCDPISEHNRLYWYRQTLGQGPEFLTYFQNEAQLEKSRLLSDRFSAERPKGSFSTLEIQRTEQGDSAMYLCASSLGGLAGNTDTQYFGPGTRLTVL.

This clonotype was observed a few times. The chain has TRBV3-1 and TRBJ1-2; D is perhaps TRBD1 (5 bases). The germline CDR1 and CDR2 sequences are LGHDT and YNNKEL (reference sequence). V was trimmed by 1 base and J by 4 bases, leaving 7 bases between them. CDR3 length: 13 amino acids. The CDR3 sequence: CASSQGQGYGYTF. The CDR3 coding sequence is TGTGCCAGCAGCCAAGGGCAGGGCTATGGCTACACCTTC.

The CDR3 sequence: CASSVVGVPPQETQYF. The CDR3 coding sequence is TGTGCCAGCAGCGTAGTAGGGGTACCCCCCCAAGAGACCCAGTACTTC. This rearrangement joins TRBV9 to TRBJ2-5; tentative D call: TRBD1 (5 bases). Between the trimmed V and J ends, which lost 0 bases and 1 base, there was a span of 13 bases. From germline, CDR1 is SGDLS and CDR2 YYNGEE. This CDR3 region has 16 residues. The whole variable domain, filled in from reference TRBV9 and TRBJ2-5, reads DSGVTQTPKHLITATGQRVTLRCSPRSGDLSVYWYQQSLDQGLQFLIQYYNGEERAKGNILERFSAQQFPDLHSELNLSSLELGDSALYFCASSVVGVPPQETQYFGPGTRLLVL.